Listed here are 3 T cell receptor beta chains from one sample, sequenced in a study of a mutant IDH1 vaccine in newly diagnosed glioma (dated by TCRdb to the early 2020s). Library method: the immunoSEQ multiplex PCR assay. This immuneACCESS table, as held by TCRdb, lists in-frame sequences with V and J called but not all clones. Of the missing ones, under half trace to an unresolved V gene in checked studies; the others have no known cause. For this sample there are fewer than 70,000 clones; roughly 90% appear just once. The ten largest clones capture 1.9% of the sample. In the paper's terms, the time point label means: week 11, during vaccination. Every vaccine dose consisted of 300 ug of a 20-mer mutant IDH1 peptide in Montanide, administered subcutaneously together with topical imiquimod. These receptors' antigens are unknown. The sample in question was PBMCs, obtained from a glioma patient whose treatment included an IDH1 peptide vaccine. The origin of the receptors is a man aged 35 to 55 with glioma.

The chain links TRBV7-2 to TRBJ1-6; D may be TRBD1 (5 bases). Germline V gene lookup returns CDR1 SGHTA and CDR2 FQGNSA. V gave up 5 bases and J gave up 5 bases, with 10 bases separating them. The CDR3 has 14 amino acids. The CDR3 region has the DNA TGTGCCAGCAGCCGACCGGGGCATAATTCACCCCTCCACTTT. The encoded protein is CASSRPGHNSPLHF.

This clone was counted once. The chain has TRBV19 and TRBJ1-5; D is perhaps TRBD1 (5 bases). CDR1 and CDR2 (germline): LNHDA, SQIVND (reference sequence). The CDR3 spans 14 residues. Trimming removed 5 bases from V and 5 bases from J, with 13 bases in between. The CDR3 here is CASSQQVSDQPQHF. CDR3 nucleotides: TGTGCCAGTAGTCAACAGGTGAGCGATCAGCCCCAGCATTTT.

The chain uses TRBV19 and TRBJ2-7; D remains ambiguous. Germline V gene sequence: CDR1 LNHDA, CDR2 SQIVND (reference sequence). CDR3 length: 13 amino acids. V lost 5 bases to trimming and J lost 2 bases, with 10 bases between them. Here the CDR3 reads CASSASIPYEQYF. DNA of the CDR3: TGTGCCAGTAGTGCCTCCATTCCCTACGAGCAGTACTTC.